This T cell receptor (beta chain) was identified during a study of beta chain features in type 1 diabetes. Study-level results: It was not settled here whether HLA type affects TCRB rearrangement.

What was sequenced were expressed TCRB transcripts, since all of the isolated RNA had been reverse transcribed. Measured with immunoSEQ multiplex PCR; TCRdb has only the in-frame clones, and not every one. The sample has under 450,000 clones, about 16% seen once. Per germline, CDR1 MGHRA and CDR2 YSYEKL. Trimming cost V 2 bases and J 4 bases; bases outside gene matches: 2. The CDR3 has 15 amino acids. This clone was counted only a few times. Antigen: not known. This chain connects TRBV4-1 to TRBJ2-1, with TRBD2 matching 10 bases. Material: naive CD4+ T cells from blood. The TCR sequence derives from a woman under 30 in good health. CDR3 loop: CASSQLAGVYNEQFF. Written as DNA, the CDR3 is TGCGCCAGCAGCCAACTAGCGGGAGTTTACAATGAGCAGTTCTTC.